The 7 T cell receptor beta chains presented below share a single source sample, sequenced in a study of blood T cell repertoires in COVID-19. Assay: immunoSEQ multiplex PCR; the TCRdb copy retains only in-frame clones and omits some. This table has 400,000 to 450,000 clones, roughly 89% appearing once. Sequencing was carried out using peripheral blood. These receptors all stem from a man between 18 and 29 years old with COVID-19, enrolled during active disease.

The rearrangement uses TRBV11-2 and TRBJ2-5; 7 nucleotides agree with TRBD1. Trimming at V came to 5 bases and at J to 3 bases, leaving 6 bases not matched to a gene. Germline CDR1 is SGHAT and CDR2 is FQNNGV. The CDR3 has 14 amino acids. In nucleotides, the CDR3 is TGTGCCAGCAGCAAACCCGGGACAGAAGAGACCCAGTACTTC. Encoded protein: CASSKPGTEETQYF.

This clone has a single count. J is TRBJ1-1 and V is TRBV30, with D hard to call. V was pared by 4 bases and J by 0 bases, with 9 bases between. Germline CDR1 is GTSNPN and CDR2 is SVGIG (reference sequence). The CDR3 totals 13 residues. The chain's CDR3 is CAWNPGMNTEAFF. CDR3 coding DNA: TGTGCCTGGAATCCGGGGATGAACACTGAAGCTTTCTTT. Using reference TRBV30 and TRBJ1-1 for the parts outside the CDR3, the full variable domain is SQTIHQWPATLVQPVGSPLSLECTVEGTSNPNLYWYRQAAGRGLQLLFYSVGIGQISSEVPQNLSASRPQDRQFILSSKKLLLSDSGFYLCAWNPGMNTEAFFGQGTRLTVV.

This chain uses TRBV25-1 with TRBJ1-2; 11 nucleotides align to TRBD1. Germline V gene data show CDR1 as MGHDK and CDR2 as SYGVNS. There are 15 residues in the CDR3. V lost 6 bases and J lost 6; bases outside the gene matches: 9. CDR3 in amino acids: CASSLGQGVGDGYTF. The CDR3 DNA follows: TGTGCCAGCAGCTTGGGACAGGGGGTGGGTGATGGCTACACCTTC.

CDR3 DNA sequence: TGTGCCAGCAGCTATAGATTGGGCGAGAACGAGCAGTACTTC. This encodes CASSYRLGENEQYF. This chain uses TRBV7-2 with TRBJ2-7, with D unclear. Deletions cut 4 bases from V and 5 bases from J, with 15 bases between. Germline values: CDR1 SGHTA, CDR2 FQGNSA. The CDR3 spans 14 residues.

Points on this clone: Other nucleotide sequences from this sample produce the same CDR3. The chain couples TRBV11-3 to TRBJ2-1; 7 nucleotides match TRBD2. Losses at the gene ends were 4 bases for V and 0 bases for J; bases not matched to a gene: 3. Germline loops: CDR1 SGHNT, CDR2 YENEEA. This CDR3 has 15 amino acids. The CDR3 DNA sequence: TGTGCCAGCAGCTCTAGCGGCAGCTCCTACAATGAGCAGTTCTTC. Amino acid sequence: CASSSSGSSYNEQFF.

This chain connects TRBV7-9 to TRBJ2-5; unclear D gene. The CDR3 length is 12 residues. Germline V gene sequence: CDR1 SEHNR, CDR2 FQNEAQ (reference sequence). The V gene lost 4 bases and the J gene lost 5 bases, with 8 bases spanning the gap. The CDR3 region is CASSSLEETQYF. CDR3 sequence (DNA): TGTGCCAGCAGCTCACTGGAGGAGACCCAGTACTTC.

The rearrangement links TRBV4-1 to TRBJ2-7; D perhaps matches TRBD2 (7 bases). V was shortened by 1 base and J by 3 bases, with 16 bases between the two germline ends. Germline loops: CDR1 MGHRA, CDR2 YSYEKL. The CDR3 has 16 residues. CDR3 in amino acids: CASSQGGGGSRYEQYF. The CDR3 DNA reads TGCGCCAGCAGCCAAGGAGGGGGGGGGAGCCGCTACGAGCAGTACTTC.